Listed below are T cell receptor beta chains from one sample, sequenced in a study of T cell responses to AZD1222 COVID-19 vaccine. Data came from immunoSEQ multiplex PCR; TCRdb stores just in-frame clones and leaves some out. The table includes about 160,000 clones, 80% to 90% detected once. This sample comprised peripheral blood, obtained on day 0 of AZD1222 vaccination. These receptors were collected from an adult in good health. CDR3s include the opening cysteine and the closing phenylalanine or tryptophan. The D gene is left open where the match is weak. The size entry is marked missing in some rows and otherwise reads once, few, many or a size class.

TRBV6-2/TRBV6-3	TRBJ2-7	few	NA	TGTGCCAGCAGTTACCTTCATAGACCTGACTACGAGCAGTACTTC	CASSYLHRPDYEQYF
TRBV10-3	TRBJ1-1	NA	NA	TGTGCCATCAGTGCAGTTGACGCGGGGAACACTGAAGCTTTCTTT	CAISAVDAGNTEAFF
TRBV28	TRBJ2-3	once	TRBD2	TGTGCCAGCCGACTAGCGGGGGGCACAGATACGCAGTATTTT	CASRLAGGTDTQYF
TRBV6-2/TRBV6-3	TRBJ2-3	NA	NA	TGTGCCAGCAGTTACTTCGCAGGGGTACTAGATACGCAGTATTTT	CASSYFAGVLDTQYF
TRBV6-5	TRBJ1-4	NA	NA	TGTGCCAGCAGTTACTCAGGGGAGGTGAATGAAAAACTGTTTTTT	CASSYSGEVNEKLFF
TRBV7-9	TRBJ1-2	few	NA	TGTGCCAGCAGCACGTCCGGGGTAAACTATGGCTACACCTTC	CASSTSGVNYGYTF
TRBV7-2	TRBJ2-1	NA	NA	TGTGCCAGCAGCTTAGATGTGGGGGGCAATGAGCAGTTCTTC	CASSLDVGGNEQFF
TRBV5-1	TRBJ2-7	NA	NA	TGCGCCAGCAGCTTAGTGCCAGCGGTCTCCTACGAGCAGTACTTC	CASSLVPAVSYEQYF
TRBV5-1	TRBJ2-3	NA	NA	TGCGCCAGCAGCTTAGGGCGGGGATACACAGATACGCAGTATTTT	CASSLGRGYTDTQYF
TRBV19	TRBJ1-6	NA	NA	TGTGCCAGTAGTATTCGACAGTATAATTCACCCCTCCACTTT	CASSIRQYNSPLHF
TRBV5-6	TRBJ1-5	NA	NA	TGTGCCAGCAGCTCTGGTGGGGGGATCGATCAGCCCCAGCATTTT	CASSSGGGIDQPQHF
TRBV14	TRBJ2-6	NA	NA	TGTGCCAGCAGCCCCCGTGGGAATCCCCCGAAATCCTCTGGGGCCAACGTCCTGACTTTC	CASSPRGNPPKSSGANVLTF
TRBV4-3	TRBJ1-5	NA	NA	TGCGCCAGCAGCCAAGAAATCGGACAAATCAATCAGCCCCAGCATTTT	CASSQEIGQINQPQHF
TRBV18	TRBJ2-2	NA	NA	TGTGCCAGCTCACCACAGGGGGCGAACACCGGGGAGCTGTTTTTT	CASSPQGANTGELFF
TRBV7-9	TRBJ2-1	few	NA	TGTGCCAGCAGCCCAACATACAATGAGCAGTTCTTC	CASSPTYNEQFF
TRBV28	TRBJ2-7	NA	TRBD2	TGTGCCAGCAGTTCGCCGGGACTAATCTACGAGCAGTACTTC	CASSSPGLIYEQYF
TRBV4-2	TRBJ2-2	NA	TRBD2	TGTGCCAGCATCCTAAGCGGGGGAACGGACGGGGAGCTGTTTTTT	CASILSGGTDGELFF
TRBV7-3	TRBJ2-3	NA	TRBD2	TGTGCCAGCAGCTTACAAGACTCGTCGGGGGGTACGCAGTATTTT	CASSLQDSSGGTQYF
TRBV7-9	TRBJ1-6	NA	TRBD1	TGTGCCAGCAGCTTAGCGTCCGGGACAGCTTATAATTCACCCCTCCACTTT	CASSLASGTAYNSPLHF
TRBV18	TRBJ1-4	NA	NA	TGTGCCAGCTCACCGGGACTTGACACTGAAAAACTGTTTTTT	CASSPGLDTEKLFF
TRBV10-1	TRBJ2-1	NA	TRBD2	TGCGCCAGCAGTGAGTCACCCGGGACTAGCGACGAGCAGTTCTTC	CASSESPGTSDEQFF
TRBV6-1	TRBJ1-5	NA	TRBD1	TGTGCCAGCAGTGTCGGGGTCACAGGGGGCAATCAGCCCCAGCATTTT	CASSVGVTGGNQPQHF
TRBV4-3	TRBJ2-1	NA	NA	TGCGCCAGCAGCCAATCGATACGTACAGATTCCCACAATGAGCAGTTCTTC	CASSQSIRTDSHNEQFF
TRBV7-8	TRBJ2-5	NA	NA	TGTGCCAGCAGCCACAGGGTACTGGAGACCCAGTACTTC	CASSHRVLETQYF
TRBV9	TRBJ1-2	NA	TRBD1	TGTGCCAGCAGCGCCGAAATAGACAGGGGGCATTATGGCTACACCTTC	CASSAEIDRGHYGYTF
TRBV27	TRBJ1-5	NA	TRBD1	TGTGCCAGCAGCCCAAAGGAACAGGGGTGGAATCAGCCCCAGCATTTT	CASSPKEQGWNQPQHF
TRBV21-1	TRBJ1-1	NA	NA	TGTGCCAGCAGCAAAAATGTGACTGAAGCTTTCTTT	CASSKNVTEAFF
TRBV7-9	TRBJ1-4	NA	TRBD1	TGTGCCAGCAGCCCCGACCGGACAGGGGGAAGGGAAAAACTGTTTTTT	CASSPDRTGGREKLFF
TRBV25-1	TRBJ2-2	NA	TRBD1	TGTGCCAGCAGTCTTGGACAGGGGTTGCCCGGGGAGCTGTTTTTT	CASSLGQGLPGELFF
TRBV27	TRBJ1-2	few	NA	TGTGCCAGCAGGACAGCCCCAAACTATGGCTACACCTTC	CASRTAPNYGYTF
TRBV9	TRBJ1-6	NA	NA	TGTGCCAGCAGCCCCCAGGACCCGTCCCCGTATTCACCCCTCCACTTT	CASSPQDPSPYSPLHF
TRBV27	TRBJ2-5	NA	TRBD2	TGTGCCAGCAGTTTAATTACTAGCGGGGAAGAGACCCAGTACTTC	CASSLITSGEETQYF
TRBV3-1/TRBV3-2	TRBJ1-3	NA	NA	TGTGCCAGCAGCCAGGGGCAGGTGTACACCATATATTTT	CASSQGQVYTIYF
TRBV29-1	TRBJ1-1	NA	NA	TGCAGCGTTGAGGCTCAGGGGCTTGGCACTGAAGCTTTCTTT	CSVEAQGLGTEAFF
TRBV28	TRBJ1-1	few	NA	TGTGCCAGCAGTTTATCGGGTTTGAACACTGAAGCTTTCTTT	CASSLSGLNTEAFF
TRBV7-2	TRBJ1-2	NA	TRBD1	TGTGCCAGCAGCAACGGACAGGACATCTATGGCTACACCTTC	CASSNGQDIYGYTF
TRBV5-1	TRBJ2-5	NA	TRBD2	TGCGCCAGCAGCTTGGCTAGCGGGGATGGAGAGACCCAGTACTTC	CASSLASGDGETQYF
TRBV7-2	TRBJ2-3	once	NA	TGTGCCAGCAGCAACTTCCAGGGCCGAGATACGCAGTATTTT	CASSNFQGRDTQYF
TRBV19	TRBJ1-4	NA	NA	TGTGCCAGTAGTATAGGTTGGACAGCGAATGAAAAACTGTTTTTT	CASSIGWTANEKLFF
TRBV2	TRBJ1-3	NA	NA	TGTGCCAGCAGTCCCCCAGTGGGAAACACCATATATTTT	CASSPPVGNTIYF
TRBV5-6	TRBJ2-7	once	NA	TGTGCCAGCAGTTTCGGGACGGGGGAGCAGTACTTC	CASSFGTGEQYF
TRBV7-3	TRBJ2-1	NA	TRBD2	TGTGCCAGCAGCGTCGGACTAGCGGGGGGTCACAATGAGCAGTTCTTC	CASSVGLAGGHNEQFF
TRBV6-2/TRBV6-3	TRBJ1-2	NA	NA	TGTGCCAGCAGTCCGCAGGGGTATGGCTACACCTTC	CASSPQGYGYTF
TRBV7-2	TRBJ1-6	once	TRBD1	TGTGCCAGCAGCTTATGGGGACAGATCTATAATTCACCCCTCCACTTT	CASSLWGQIYNSPLHF
TRBV9	TRBJ2-7	few	TRBD1	TGTGCCAGCAGCGTAGGGGCGGGGACAGGGGCCTACGAGCAGTACTTC	CASSVGAGTGAYEQYF
TRBV5-1	TRBJ2-3	NA	TRBD1	TGCGCCAGCAGCTTGTCTACGGGACAGGGGTTTGGGGATACGCAGTATTTT	CASSLSTGQGFGDTQYF
TRBV9	TRBJ1-1	NA	NA	TGTGCCAGCAGCGCAGGACAGAACACTGAAGCTTTCTTT	CASSAGQNTEAFF
TRBV13	TRBJ1-2	NA	NA	TGTGCCAGCAGCTACGGTGGGGCAGGGGCTCGTCACTATGGCTACACCTTC	CASSYGGAGARHYGYTF
TRBV20-1	TRBJ1-5	NA	NA	TGCAGTGCTAGTAGTTCCGGGACCGATGATCAGCCCCAGCATTTT	CSASSSGTDDQPQHF
TRBV24-1	TRBJ2-7	NA	TRBD1	TGTGCCACCGGGGACAGCAACTCCTACGAGCAGTACTTC	CATGDSNSYEQYF
TRBV5-5	TRBJ2-5	NA	TRBD2	TGTGCCAGCAGCTCCCGACTAGCTCCAGAGACCCAGTACTTC	CASSSRLAPETQYF
TRBV19	TRBJ2-1	once	TRBD2	TGTGCCAGTAGTATTTATCGTCGGGGCGGGGGGAGTGATGAGCAGTTCTTC	CASSIYRRGGGSDEQFF
TRBV28	TRBJ2-5	NA	NA	TGTGCCACTAGGGAAGCGCAAGAGACCCAGTACTTC	CATREAQETQYF
TRBV9	TRBJ2-5	once	TRBD1	TGTGCCAGCAGCGTGAGAGGACAGGGGGCCGTGGAGACCCAGTACTTC	CASSVRGQGAVETQYF
TRBV5-1	TRBJ1-1	NA	TRBD1	TGCGCCGAACGACAGGGGGCAACGGTGAACACTGAAGCTTTCTTT	CAERQGATVNTEAFF
TRBV11-2	TRBJ2-1	once	TRBD1	TGTGCCAGCAGCCCGGGACAGGGCGACTACAATGAGCAGTTCTTC	CASSPGQGDYNEQFF
TRBV7-9	TRBJ1-6	NA	TRBD1	TGTGCCAGCAGTCCGGGACAGGGAAATTCACCCCTCCACTTT	CASSPGQGNSPLHF